Presented here are 21 T cell receptor beta chains from one specimen sequenced in a study of response to subunit inactivated influenza vaccine. TCRdb called the RT-PCR reads again in MiXCR, with one record for every CDR3 protein. The sample lists some 800,000 distinct CDR3 sequences, around 20% occurring once. The material was PBMCs from blood, obtained 4 to 6 days after vaccination. These receptors originate from a man in his forties or fifties who received an inactivated influenza vaccine.

This clonotype has more than one count but fewer than ten. This chain connects TRBV5-1 to TRBJ2-1; TRBD1 matches 10 bases. Germline trimming cut 0 bases from V and 5 bases from J; bases unmatched to any gene: 2. This CDR3 has 15 residues. CDR1 is SGHRS, CDR2 YFSETQ, per germline. The CDR3 loop reads CASSLGDRGHNEQFF. The CDR3 coding sequence is TGCGCCAGCAGCTTGGGGGACAGGGGCCACAATGAGCAGTTCTTC.

This rearrangement joins TRBV7-2 to TRBJ1-1; D gene uncertain. V was trimmed by 3 bases and J by 0 bases, leaving 5 bases between them. The germline CDR1 and CDR2 sequences are SGHTA and FQGNSA. The CDR3 covers 13 residues. CDR3: CASSFHMNTEAFF. In DNA form, the CDR3 reads TGTGCCAGCAGCTTCCACATGAACACTGAAGCTTTCTTT. Using reference TRBV7-2 and TRBJ1-1 for the parts outside the CDR3, the full variable domain is GAGVSQSPSNKVTEKGKDVELRCDPISGHTALYWYRQSLGQGLEFLIYFQGNSAPDKSGLPSDRFSAERTGGSVSTLTIQRTQQEDSAVYLCASSFHMNTEAFFGQGTRLTVV.

This clonotype was counted between two and nine times. The chain recombines TRBV7-2 with TRBJ2-7; 8 positions agree with TRBD1. CDR3 length: 14 amino acids. Germline trimming cut 5 bases from V and 6 bases from J; bases unmatched to any gene: 9. Germline CDR1 and CDR2: SGHTA and FQGNSA. The CDR3, as DNA: TGTGCCAGCAGCGGACAGGGTACGAAGTCCGAGCAGTACTTC. This sequence encodes CASSGQGTKSEQYF. The full variable domain, completed using reference TRBV7-2 and TRBJ2-7, is GAGVSQSPSNKVTEKGKDVELRCDPISGHTALYWYRQSLGQGLEFLIYFQGNSAPDKSGLPSDRFSAERTGGSVSTLTIQRTQQEDSAVYLCASSGQGTKSEQYFGPGTRLTVT.

CDR3 sequence (DNA): TGCAGTGCGAGTGCCAGGGGGTTTGACACTGAAGCTTTCTTT. As protein: CSASARGFDTEAFF. The chain recombines TRBV20-1 with TRBJ1-1, with 7 bases that match TRBD1. The CDR3 is 14 residues long. V shed 6 bases, J shed 3 bases, and the junction held 10 bases outside the gene matches. Germline values: CDR1 DFQATT, CDR2 SNEGSKA (reference sequence).

This clonotype appeared many times. The chain combines TRBV7-9 with TRBJ2-6; D might be TRBD1 (5 bases). The V end lost 0 bases, the J end lost 2 bases, and 5 bases lay between the germline ends. Germline V gene sequence: CDR1 SEHNR, CDR2 FQNEAQ (reference sequence). This CDR3 has 15 amino acids. Written as DNA, the CDR3 is TGTGCCAGCAGCTTAGCAGGGGCTGGGGCCAACGTCCTGACTTTC. This encodes CASSLAGAGANVLTF.

The chain joins TRBV6-4 to TRBJ2-1, with D unclear. The CDR3 consists of 13 residues. Germline V gene lookup returns CDR1 MRHNA and CDR2 SNTAGT. The V and J ends lost 2 bases and 7 bases respectively, with 9 bases between them. The DNA for the CDR3 is TGTGCCAGCAGTGACGTTTATGGGAATGAGCAGTTCTTC. Translating gives CASSDVYGNEQFF.

The chain employs TRBV6-2 or TRBV6-3 and TRBJ1-6, with D tentatively TRBD1 (5 bases). V shed 0 bases and J shed 7 bases, with 7 bases lying between them. Germline-derived CDR1 and CDR2 are MNHEY and SVGEGT. CDR3 length: 14 residues. CDR3 DNA sequence: TGTGCCAGCAGTTACTCGGGGCGGAATTCACCCCTCCACTTT. Protein product: CASSYSGRNSPLHF.

This sequence joins TRBV6-2 or TRBV6-3 and TRBJ2-3, with 7 bases matching TRBD2. J lost 3 bases, V lost 2 bases, and 8 bases had no gene match. The CDR3 is 16 amino acids. Germline CDR1 MNHEY, CDR2 SVGEGT. The DNA of the CDR3 is TGTGCCAGCAGTTACCCGGGGCGGGAGTTAACAGATACGCAGTATTTT. Translated, it gives CASSYPGRELTDTQYF.

This clonotype showed up just once. The V and J genes are TRBV6-5 and TRBJ1-1; TRBD1 might be the D (5 bases). Germline V gene data show CDR1 as MNHEY and CDR2 as SVGAGI. The CDR3 length is 16 residues. V was pared by 0 bases and J by 0 bases, with 11 bases between. The CDR3 protein is CASSYSRTSMNTEAFF. In nucleotides, the CDR3 is TGTGCCAGCAGTTACTCGAGGACAAGCATGAACACTGAAGCTTTCTTT.

The genes are TRBV13 and TRBJ2-5; TRBD2 agrees at 8 bases. Trimming cost V 3 bases and J 9 bases; bases outside gene matches: 6. This CDR3 is built from 13 residues. CDR1 is PRHDT, CDR2 FYEKMQ, per germline (reference sequence). The CDR3 coding sequence is TGTGCCAGCAGCTTCGGGACTAGGGGGGCCCAGTACTTC. Translation: CASSFGTRGAQYF.

This clonotype was seen a handful of times. This chain links TRBV30 with TRBJ2-1, with TRBD2 matching 9 bases. The V gene's germline CDR1 is GTSNPN and CDR2 SVGIG (reference sequence). Losses at the gene ends were 0 bases for V and 8 bases for J; bases not matched to a gene: 8. The CDR3 loop spans 15 amino acids. This CDR3 reads CAWSVGLAGIDEQFF. The CDR3 bases are TGTGCCTGGAGTGTGGGGCTAGCGGGAATTGATGAGCAGTTCTTC.

This clonotype was counted between two and nine times. The CDR3 coding sequence is TGTGCCAGCAGCCCAGACAGGCTCGTGCAGTACTTC. It codes for CASSPDRLVQYF. The chain employs TRBV14 and TRBJ2-7; possible D gene TRBD1, 6 bases. In germline, CDR1 is SGHDN, CDR2 FVKESK. This CDR3 has 12 amino acids. With 4 bases removed from V and 9 bases from J, the gap between germline ends came to 13 bases.

This clonotype showed up just a few times. The chain joins TRBV28 to TRBJ2-2; D is perhaps TRBD2 (5 bases). CDR3 length equals 15 residues. From germline, CDR1 is MDHEN and CDR2 SYDVKM. V lost 3 bases and J 4 bases, leaving 12 bases between the germline ends. The CDR3 region is CASSLVWESTGELFF. The CDR3 DNA reads TGTGCCAGCAGTTTGGTTTGGGAGTCCACCGGGGAGCTGTTTTTT.

This clonotype was counted many times. The V call is TRBV12-3 or TRBV12-4, the J call TRBJ2-7; D may be TRBD1 (5 bases). V was pared by 3 bases and J by 0 bases, with 6 bases between. The CDR3 contains 13 residues. DNA of the CDR3: TGTGCCAGCAGTTTGACAGCCTCCTACGAGCAGTACTTC. Translated, it gives CASSLTASYEQYF.

This clonotype was picked up a small number of times. The chain is built from TRBV7-9 and TRBJ2-1; D unresolved. The germline V gene has CDR1 SEHNR and CDR2 FQNEAQ (reference sequence). This CDR3 is built from 11 residues. Trimming stripped 5 bases from V and 6 bases from J, with 5 bases between. The CDR3 loop is CASSQINEQFF. The CDR3 region has the DNA TGTGCCAGCAGCCAGATCAATGAGCAGTTCTTC.

This chain joins TRBV12-3 or TRBV12-4 and TRBJ2-3; a possible D gene is TRBD1 (6 bases). The CDR3 extends over 13 amino acids. Trimming shortened V by 6 bases and J by 4 bases, and 11 bases separated the two germline ends. The CDR3 loop reads CASRAYRADTQYF. The CDR3 DNA sequence: TGTGCCAGCAGAGCCTACAGGGCAGATACGCAGTATTTT.

The V and J genes are TRBV5-1 and TRBJ2-7, with D perhaps matching TRBD1 (6 bases). The germline CDR1 and CDR2 sequences are SGHRS and YFSETQ. CDR3 size: 13 residues. V lost 4 bases to trimming and J lost 4 bases, with 12 bases between them. In nucleotides, the CDR3 is TGCGCCAGCAGCACCTTACAGGGATACGAGCAGTACTTC. It codes for CASSTLQGYEQYF.

This clonotype was counted ten times or more. J is TRBJ1-1 and V is TRBV6-5; a weak D match, TRBD1 (6 bases). Trimming took 0 bases from V and 5 from J, leaving 13 bases between them. The CDR3 has 15 residues. The germline CDR1 and CDR2 sequences are MNHEY and SVGAGI. For the CDR3, the DNA is TGTGCCAGCAGTTACTCGTTGGGGGGCAGGACTGAAGCTTTCTTT. Residues: CASSYSLGGRTEAFF.

This clonotype has more than one count but fewer than ten. This chain links TRBV4-2 with TRBJ1-2, with 10 nucleotides matching TRBD1. The CDR3 has 16 residues. The V and J ends lost 0 bases and 4 bases, in that order; junction bases with no gene match: 5. Germline CDR1 LGHNA, CDR2 YNFKEQ. The CDR3 spells CASSQDGTGASYGYTF. The CDR3 coding sequence is TGTGCCAGCAGCCAAGATGGGACAGGGGCGAGCTATGGCTACACCTTC.

This clonotype showed up many times. The chain joins TRBV5-1 to TRBJ2-3; D is unclear. This CDR3 region has 15 residues. The germline V gene encodes CDR1 SGHRS and CDR2 YFSETQ. The germline V and J ends were trimmed by 0 bases and 6 bases, with 14 bases remaining between them. The CDR3 sequence: CASSLGRASTDTQYF. The CDR3 coding sequence is TGCGCCAGCAGCTTGGGTCGTGCTTCCACGGATACGCAGTATTTT.

This clonotype was found a few times. Here the CDR3 DNA reads TGTGCCAGCAGCTTGAAAAACGAGCAGTACTTC. It yields the protein CASSLKNEQYF. The chain has TRBV5-5 and TRBJ2-7; D not resolved. The V gene's germline CDR1 is SGHKS and CDR2 YYEKEE (reference sequence). The CDR3 sequence is 11 residues long. The ends were cut back, 1 base at V and 5 bases at J, with 4 bases in the middle.